Listed below are T cell receptor beta chains from one sample, sequenced in a study of T cells in localized non-small cell lung cancer. Assay: immunoSEQ multiplex PCR; the TCRdb copy retains only in-frame clones and omits some. The table lists tens of thousands of clones, under 95% of them singletons, with about 12% in the top ten. The starting material was peripheral blood mononuclear cells, obtained before any cancer treatment. Receptor source: a female donor of 60 years or more with stage II lung adenocarcinoma. Both conserved end residues are part of each CDR3. Fields, in order: clone size, D gene, J gene, V gene, CDR3 DNA, CDR3 protein. A D gene is named only where the DNA matches it firmly. Size is omitted from some rows. Given values are once, few, many or a class for expanded clones.

>-|TRBD1|TRBJ1-1|TRBV7-2
TGTGCCAGCAGCTCTCCCGGGACAGAGATGAACACTGAAGCTTTCTTT
CASSSPGTEMNTEAFF
>-|-|TRBJ1-5|TRBV28
TGTGCCAGCACCCCTAGTGGAGGGGCCAGTCAGCCCCAGCATTTT
CASTPSGGASQPQHF
>-|TRBD2|TRBJ2-7|TRBV28
TGTGCCAGCAGTTCACAGAAAGCGGGAGGATACGAGCAGTACTTC
CASSSQKAGGYEQYF
>-|-|TRBJ2-7|TRBV5-1
TGCGCCAGCAGCTTAGATGGGTTGGATATCTCCTACGAGCAGTACTTC
CASSLDGLDISYEQYF
>-|TRBD2|TRBJ2-7|TRBV11-2
TGTGCCAGCAGCATACAGGGACTAGCGGGAGGCGAGCAGTACTTC
CASSIQGLAGGEQYF
>-|TRBD2|TRBJ2-5|TRBV11-2
TGTGCCAGCAGCCCCGGGAGGGGTAGCCAAGAGACCCAGTACTTC
CASSPGRGSQETQYF
>-|-|TRBJ2-5|TRBV5-4
TGTGCCAACAGCTTGGAAGGTCCCAGGGATGAGACCCAGTACTTC
CANSLEGPRDETQYF
>-|-|TRBJ2-3|TRBV7-2
TGTGCCAGCAGCGTACACACAGATACGCAGTATTTT
CASSVHTDTQYF
>-|TRBD2|TRBJ2-5|TRBV28
TGTGCCAGTTCACGGGGGGGCAGGTGGGAGACCCAGTACTTC
CASSRGGRWETQYF
>-|-|TRBJ2-5|TRBV7-2
TGTGCCAGCAGCTTCAGCCAAGAGACCCAGTACTTC
CASSFSQETQYF
>once|-|TRBJ1-1|TRBV5-1
TGCGCCAGCAGCCACGGCTTGAACACTGAAGCTTTCTTT
CASSHGLNTEAFF
>-|-|TRBJ1-4|TRBV25-1
TGTGCCAGCAGTGACGTAAAATGGGTACAAGAAAAACTGTTCTTT
CASSDVKWVQEKLFF
>-|TRBD1|TRBJ1-6|TRBV13
TGTGCCAGCAGCCCCCGGGACAGGCGTCTTAATTCACCCCTCCACTTT
CASSPRDRRLNSPLHF
>once|TRBD2|TRBJ2-3|TRBV4-2
TGTGCCAGCAGCCAAGCTGGGACTAGCGGGGTCCATAATACGCAGTATTTT
CASSQAGTSGVHNTQYF
>-|-|TRBJ2-2|TRBV28
TGTGCCAGCGGGATGGGTTGGGAGCTGTTTTTT
CASGMGWELFF
>-|TRBD1|TRBJ1-6|TRBV27
TGTGCCAGCAGTTTATCTAGGGACAGGAATTCACCCCTCCACTTT
CASSLSRDRNSPLHF
>-|-|TRBJ2-5|TRBV30
TGTGCCTGGAGGGAGGGGGCTAGGAAAGAGACCCAGTACTTC
CAWREGARKETQYF
>-|-|TRBJ1-6|TRBV2
TGTGCCAGCAGCAGGGAGTTTGATAATTCACCCCTCCACTTT
CASSREFDNSPLHF
>-|-|TRBJ1-4|TRBV18
TGTGCCAGCTCATCACAGGGAGGGAGTGAAAAACTGTTTTTT
CASSSQGGSEKLFF
>-|-|TRBJ1-1|TRBV12-5
TGTGCTAGTGCCACCAACAGGTTCTCTGAAGCTTTCTTT
CASATNRFSEAFF
>-|-|TRBJ2-1|TRBV28
TGTGCCAGCAGTTTTCTTGGGCCAGAGCAGTTCTTC
CASSFLGPEQFF
>-|-|TRBJ1-5|TRBV27
TGTGCCAGCAGTTTATCGATAAATCAATCGCGCAGGGACAATCAGCCCCAGCATTTT
CASSLSINQSRRDNQPQHF
>-|-|TRBJ2-7|TRBV28
TGTGCCAGCAGTTTAGGACGTAGACAGGTGTACGAGCAGTACTTC
CASSLGRRQVYEQYF
>-|-|TRBJ1-1|TRBV29-1
TGCAGCATTATTGGGGACGGTTACACTGAAGCTTTCTTT
CSIIGDGYTEAFF
>-|-|TRBJ2-2|TRBV7-6
TGTGCCAGCAGCTTGAACCCTTTGACAGGGAACACCGGGGAGCTGTTTTTT
CASSLNPLTGNTGELFF
>-|-|TRBJ2-3|TRBV28
TGTGCCACTAAGAAGGGGGGCACCACAGATACGCAGTATTTT
CATKKGGTTDTQYF
>-|TRBD1|TRBJ2-6|TRBV11-3
TGTGCCAGCAGCTTTGGACAGGGGGCCTCTGGGGCCAACGTCCTGACTTTC
CASSFGQGASGANVLTF
>-|-|TRBJ1-2|TRBV5-1
TGCGCCAGCAGCTTGGACCAGGGGACGGGTCAAGGCGGCTACACCTTC
CASSLDQGTGQGGYTF
>-|-|TRBJ2-2|TRBV4-3
TGCGCCAGCAGCCTAGAAGGGGTCAGCACGAACACCGGGGAGCTGTTTTTT
CASSLEGVSTNTGELFF
>-|TRBD1|TRBJ1-3|TRBV5-4
TGTGCCAGCCAGGACAGGGGACACACCATATATTTT
CASQDRGHTIYF
>-|TRBD1|TRBJ1-5|TRBV7-2
TGTGCCAGCAGCGGGGGGACAGTGGGTCAGCCCCAGCATTTT
CASSGGTVGQPQHF
>once|TRBD2|TRBJ2-7|TRBV28
TGTGCCAGCAGTTTCGGGGGAGGGACTAGCGGACTGTACGAGCAGTACTTC
CASSFGGGTSGLYEQYF
>once|-|TRBJ1-2|TRBV6-5
TGTGCCAGCAGCGTACAGAGAAACTATGGCTACACCTTC
CASSVQRNYGYTF
>-|-|TRBJ2-7|TRBV7-2
TGTGCCAGCAGCTTAGGGGAGAGCTCCTACGAGCAGTACTTC
CASSLGESSYEQYF
>-|-|TRBJ2-3|TRBV9
TGTGCCAGCAACCGTATTTCAGATACGCAGTATTTT
CASNRISDTQYF
>-|-|TRBJ1-6|TRBV5-1
TGCGCCAGCAGCTCCGACGGGAGCTCCTATAATTCACCCCTCCACTTT
CASSSDGSSYNSPLHF
>-|-|TRBJ1-4|TRBV29-1
TGCAGCGTTAGGGGGGCCCCAGCTCCTAATGAAAAACTGTTTTTT
CSVRGAPAPNEKLFF